Below, one T cell receptor (beta chain) is given with its context. These data come from a study of early T cells in non-severe SARS-CoV-2 infection. Study summary: Sequencing of bulk RNA from unsorted whole blood was done, without chain pairing.

Unique molecular identifiers (one per individual cDNA molecule) were attached. TCRdb passed the 5' RACE reads through MiXCR, listing each CDR3 protein once. This sample carries roughly 53,000 distinct CDR3 sequences, approximately 10% of them seen once, and the ten largest clones take about 20%. This CDR3 is built from 16 residues. Per the germline V gene, CDR1 is MNHEY and CDR2 is SMNVEV (reference sequence). Trimming removed 2 bases at V and 2 bases at J, with 15 bases between. This clonotype was obtained from an adult who was a healthcare worker with PCR-confirmed SARS-CoV-2 infection or an uninfected control (not recorded which). The sequencing input was whole blood. This chain connects TRBV27 to TRBJ1-2; D gene uncertain. CDR3 sequence (DNA): TGTGCCAGCAGTTTAAGCTCCGGAAGGTCCAACTATGGCTACACCTTC. It yields the protein CASSLSSGRSNYGYTF.